This T cell receptor beta chain emerged from a study of T cells expressing NK-cell markers. The cDNA for TCR beta came from 5'RACE template switching with UMIs. Reanalyzing the 5' RACE reads, TCRdb keeps one entry per CDR3 protein, without DNA. The specimen's table records hundreds of thousands of distinct CDR3 sequences. CDR1 MNHEY and CDR2 SVGAGI come from the germline V gene. The CDR3 is made up of 15 amino acids. The TCR comes from a woman aged 18 to 75 in good health. The genes are TRBV6-5 and TRBJ2-7; TCRdb returns TRBD1, unconfirmable since there is no DNA. The specimen was blood T cells: a sorted CD56 or NKG2C T cell subset, CD4+ or CD8+ T cells, or bulk PBMC T cells (not recorded which). CDR3 sequence: CASSYEPQGTYEQYF.